The next 25 T cell receptor beta chains were all read from a single sample in a study of shared clonotypes between healthy human individuals. Clones were read by immunoSEQ multiplex PCR, and TCRdb kept only the in-frame ones, dropping some. Of about 2.2 million clones listed, 80% to 95% are singletons. Positive CCR7 selection of CD45RO-negative cells yielded the naive CD8 cells, and terminally differentiated effector memory CD45RA+ cells were excluded. Material for sequencing was naive CD8+ T cells from PBMCs. Receptors originate from a man younger than 35 in good health. Some clones in this sample may be carry-over from other donors' samples.

This chain joins TRBV28 and TRBJ2-7; D remains ambiguous. The germline CDR1 and CDR2 sequences are MDHEN and SYDVKM. Between the trimmed V and J ends, which lost 2 bases and 0 bases, there was a span of 11 bases. There are 15 residues in the CDR3. The CDR3 is CASSLDDVSSYEQYF. CDR3 in DNA: TGTGCCAGCAGTTTAGACGACGTGAGCTCCTACGAGCAGTACTTC. Supplemented by reference TRBV28 and TRBJ2-7, the full variable domain reads DVKVTQSSRYLVKRTGEKVFLECVQDMDHENMFWYRQDPGLGLRLIYFSYDVKMKEKGDIPEGYSVSREKKERFSLILESASTNQTSMYLCASSLDDVSSYEQYFGPGTRLTVT.

Details on this clone: This CDR3 is also generated by other DNA sequences in the sample. V is TRBV27 and J is TRBJ2-7, with 10 bases matching TRBD2. The CDR3 runs 14 residues. Germline CDR1 MNHEY, CDR2 SMNVEV (reference sequence). The V and J ends lost 2 bases and 3 bases, in that order; junction bases with no gene match: 1. CDR3 sequence (DNA): TGTGCCAGCAGTTTACTAGCGGGAGTCTACGAGCAGTACTTC. Translation gives CASSLLAGVYEQYF.

V is TRBV15 and J is TRBJ2-7; no clear D gene. The CDR3 has 13 amino acids. The V and J ends lost 4 bases and 0 bases respectively, with 7 bases between them. The germline V gene has CDR1 LNHNV and CDR2 YYDKDF (reference sequence). CDR3 protein: CATSTRSSYEQYF. In DNA, the CDR3 is TGTGCCACCAGCACCCGCAGCTCCTACGAGCAGTACTTC.

The V call is TRBV7-9, the J call TRBJ2-1, with D uncertain. The CDR3 loop spans 14 amino acids. V was cut by 2 bases and J by 8 bases, with 13 bases left in between. Germline lookup yields CDR1 SEHNR and CDR2 FQNEAQ (reference sequence). The CDR3 sequence is CASSLNTLWDEQFF. Written as DNA, the CDR3 is TGTGCCAGCAGCTTAAACACTTTGTGGGATGAGCAGTTCTTC.

The chain recombines TRBV11-2 with TRBJ2-3; 7 nucleotides match TRBD2. V lost 1 base to trimming and J lost 3 bases; unmatched junction nucleotides: 4. CDR1 and CDR2 from the germline V gene are SGHAT and FQNNGV. The CDR3 is 15 residues long. For the CDR3, the DNA is TGTGCCAGCAGCTTAGGGACTAGACTGACAGATACGCAGTATTTT. It specifies CASSLGTRLTDTQYF.

This clone has more than one count but fewer than ten. The CDR3 DNA reads as TGTGCCAGCAGCACCGGAGTCGGGGTAGCTTTCTTT. Protein sequence: CASSTGVGVAFF. The V gene is TRBV7-9, the J gene TRBJ1-1, with D uncertain. V was pared by 5 bases and J by 10 bases, with 14 bases between. The CDR3 contains 12 residues. Germline CDR1 is SEHNR and CDR2 is FQNEAQ (reference sequence).

This chain uses TRBV28 with TRBJ2-5, with TRBD2 matching 9 bases. This CDR3 contains 14 residues. Germline V lookup: CDR1 MDHEN, CDR2 SYDVKM. Germline trimming cut 4 bases from V and 6 bases from J; bases unmatched to any gene: 6. The CDR3 protein is CASSSPSGKQTQYF. The CDR3, as DNA: TGTGCCAGCAGTTCTCCTAGCGGGAAACAGACCCAGTACTTC.

The chain carries TRBV28 and TRBJ2-5, with no clear D. The CDR3 length is 16 residues. With 2 bases removed from V and 5 bases from J, the gap between germline ends came to 18 bases. In germline, CDR1 is MDHEN, CDR2 SYDVKM. The chain's CDR3 is CASSLMFGRPGETQYF. The CDR3 DNA sequence: TGTGCCAGCAGTTTAATGTTCGGCAGGCCCGGGGAGACCCAGTACTTC.

The chain has TRBV10-3 and TRBJ2-2; 12 nucleotides line up with TRBD2. CDR1 is ENHRY and CDR2 is SYGVKD in the germline V gene. With V trimmed by 5 bases and J by 5 bases, 9 bases remained unmatched. There are 17 residues in the CDR3. The CDR3 DNA sequence: TGTGCCATCAGTACGACTAGCGGGAGCGCTGAGACCGGGGAGCTGTTTTTT. Its protein is CAISTTSGSAETGELFF.

The chain uses TRBV9 and TRBJ2-1; TRBD2 aligns across 7 bases. The CDR3 is 15 residues long. The junction had 7 bases not matched to a gene; V was cut back by 0 bases and J by 7 bases. CDR1 and CDR2 from the germline V gene are SGDLS and YYNGEE. The CDR3 here is CASSVAGRAPNEQFF. The DNA for the CDR3 is TGTGCCAGCAGCGTAGCGGGGAGGGCCCCGAATGAGCAGTTCTTC.

The chain uses TRBV2 and TRBJ1-2; no clear D gene. CDR3 length: 12 amino acids. Looked up from germline, CDR1 is SNHLY and CDR2 is FYNNEI. Trimming shortened V by 10 bases and J by 4 bases, and 13 bases separated the two germline ends. In DNA, the CDR3 is TGTGCCAATCAGCAGCGGGGCTATGGCTACACCTTC. Amino acid sequence: CANQQRGYGYTF.

Regarding this clone: Other nucleotide sequences from this sample produce the same CDR3. The rearrangement uses TRBV27 and TRBJ1-2; the D gene is possibly TRBD1 (6 bases). Trimming took 2 bases from V and 6 from J, leaving 10 bases between them. The CDR3 has 13 residues. From germline, CDR1 is MNHEY and CDR2 SMNVEV (reference sequence). The CDR3 DNA sequence: TGTGCCAGCAGTTTACGGGGGGGCCATGGCTACACCTTC. It codes for CASSLRGGHGYTF.

This chain connects TRBV27 to TRBJ1-1, with D perhaps TRBD1 (6 bases). The V gene's germline CDR1 is MNHEY and CDR2 SMNVEV (reference sequence). V lost 4 bases to trimming and J lost 6 bases, with 12 bases between them. The CDR3 has 13 residues. The CDR3 reads CASSSHRDPEAFF. The CDR3 DNA sequence: TGTGCCAGCAGTTCCCACAGGGACCCTGAAGCTTTCTTT.

This clone was observed once. The CDR3 DNA follows: TGTGCCACCAGCAGAGATTGGGGGCAGCTACAAGAGACCCAGTACTTC. Translated: CATSRDWGQLQETQYF. The chain carries TRBV15 and TRBJ2-5, with a possible D match to TRBD1 (6 bases). The germline V gene has CDR1 LNHNV and CDR2 YYDKDF (reference sequence). The CDR3 runs 16 residues. With 0 bases removed from V and 2 bases from J, the gap between germline ends came to 13 bases.

The chain employs TRBV7-3 and TRBJ1-4; no reliable D call. Germline loops: CDR1 SGHTA, CDR2 FQGTGA. V was clipped by 2 bases and J by 3 bases, with 4 bases between them. The CDR3 sequence is 13 residues long. CDR3 protein: CASSLGPNEKLFF. CDR3 nucleotides: TGTGCCAGCAGCTTAGGACCTAATGAAAAACTGTTTTTT.

Concerning this clone: Additional DNA sequences in this sample encode the identical CDR3. V usage is TRBV19 and J usage is TRBJ2-1, with D maybe TRBD1 (5 bases). Trimming left V 5 bases short and J 4 bases short, with 9 bases between. The CDR3 has 13 residues. The germline V gene encodes CDR1 LNHDA and CDR2 SQIVND (reference sequence). As DNA, the CDR3 is TGTGCCAGTAGTTATGGGGCTTACAATGAGCAGTTCTTC. It yields the protein CASSYGAYNEQFF.

This chain's CDR3 is CASTHPRGGLNQPQHF. The CDR3 nucleotides are TGTGCCAGTACTCATCCGAGGGGGGGATTAAATCAGCCCCAGCATTTT. The chain couples TRBV19 to TRBJ1-5; the D gene is possibly TRBD1 (6 bases). Trimming left V 7 bases short and J 4 bases short, with 20 bases between. Germline CDR1 and CDR2: LNHDA and SQIVND (reference sequence). CDR3 length: 16 amino acids.

This clone was observed once. The genes are TRBV13 and TRBJ1-2; D not resolved. Trimming took off 5 bases at V and 8 bases at J, with 9 bases between the two ends. Germline assignment: CDR1 PRHDT and CDR2 FYEKMQ (reference sequence). The CDR3 sequence is 11 residues long. The chain's CDR3 is CASSGDKGYTF. The CDR3, as DNA: TGTGCCAGCAGCGGAGACAAGGGCTACACCTTC.

The rearrangement joins TRBV30 to TRBJ2-7, with D tentatively TRBD2 (5 bases). The CDR3 length is 17 residues. V lost 3 bases to trimming and J lost 2 bases, with 23 bases between them. Germline values: CDR1 GTSNPN, CDR2 SVGIG (reference sequence). The CDR3 DNA sequence: TGTGCCTGGAGCGCAATACCCTCTTTGGTGCGGGCCTACGAGCAGTACTTC. Its protein product is CAWSAIPSLVRAYEQYF.

The rearrangement uses TRBV7-6 and TRBJ2-2; 11 positions match TRBD2. Germline assignment: CDR1 SGHVS and CDR2 FNYEAQ. The V segment lost 5 bases and the J segment 8 bases; nucleotides outside the gene matches: 10. The CDR3 sequence is 16 residues long. The CDR3 DNA reads as TGTGCCAGCAGCCTTATGATTCTAGCGGGAGGAGGGGAGCTGTTTTTT. It yields the protein CASSLMILAGGGELFF.

The CDR3 bases are TGTGCCAGCAGAGAAAGGGACAGAGCCTACGAGCAGTACTTC. Translated, it gives CASRERDRAYEQYF. The rearrangement links TRBV9 to TRBJ2-7; 7 positions agree with TRBD1. The J segment lost 2 bases and the V segment lost 5 bases, leaving 7 bases of the junction unmatched. The CDR3 covers 14 residues. CDR1 and CDR2 from the germline V gene are SGDLS and YYNGEE.

The chain joins TRBV19 to TRBJ1-1; TRBD1 might be the D (6 bases). Germline CDR1 and CDR2: LNHDA and SQIVND (reference sequence). The CDR3 contains 16 residues. V lost 3 bases to trimming and J lost 3 bases, with 17 bases between them. The CDR3 bases are TGTGCCAGTAGTATTAAGGGGCAGGGGCCCGACACTGAAGCTTTCTTT. It codes for CASSIKGQGPDTEAFF.

The V gene is TRBV2, the J gene TRBJ2-1, with 8 bases lining up with TRBD2. The CDR3 is 19 amino acids. Germline V gene sequence: CDR1 SNHLY, CDR2 FYNNEI. With 0 bases clipped from V and 1 base from J, the junction kept 11 bases outside the gene matches. The chain's CDR3 is CASSEALGIAGSSYNEQFF. Here the CDR3 DNA reads TGTGCCAGCAGTGAAGCGCTTGGGATAGCGGGAAGTTCCTACAATGAGCAGTTCTTC.

Only one count was recorded for this clone. The chain joins TRBV14 to TRBJ2-7, with D possibly TRBD1 on 6 matching bases. Germline V gene sequence: CDR1 SGHDN, CDR2 FVKESK. The CDR3 runs 14 residues. V dropped 1 base and J dropped 3 bases, with 10 bases sitting between them. DNA of the CDR3: TGTGCCAGCAGCCAAGTTCCAGGGGACTACGAGCAGTACTTC. Protein sequence: CASSQVPGDYEQYF.

V is TRBV27 and J is TRBJ2-3; 13 bases fit TRBD2. The CDR3 consists of 15 residues. V was clipped by 6 bases and J by 5 bases; unmatched bases: 5. The germline CDR1 and CDR2 sequences are MNHEY and SMNVEV (reference sequence). CDR3 loop: CASREGTSGKDTQYF. The CDR3 DNA reads TGTGCCAGCAGGGAAGGGACTAGCGGGAAAGATACGCAGTATTTT.